These 32 T cell receptor beta chains were all obtained from the same sample, sequenced in a study of shared clonotypes between healthy human individuals. Sequenced by immunoSEQ multiplex PCR; TCRdb stores in-frame clones only, minus some. The sample lists about 2.4 million clones; 93% were seen once. The sequencing input was naive CD4+ T cells from PBMCs. Subset noted: CD45RA+ positively selected. The source is a man in his late teens or twenties in good health. Some clones in this sample may be carry-over from other donors' samples.

The rearrangement links TRBV12-5 to TRBJ1-2, with D maybe TRBD1 (6 bases). There are 16 residues in the CDR3. The V end lost 7 bases, the J end lost 7 bases, and 25 bases lay between the germline ends. Looked up from germline, CDR1 is LGHNT and CDR2 is FRNRAP. The CDR3 sequence: CASAPPSTGHGGGYTF. The CDR3 DNA follows: TGTGCTAGTGCCCCGCCATCGACAGGCCACGGGGGTGGCTACACCTTC. The variable domain in full, with the rest retrieved from reference TRBV12-5 and TRBJ1-2, is DARVTQTPRHKVTEMGQEVTMRCQPILGHNTVFWYRQTMMQGLELLAYFRNRAPLDDSGMPKDRFSAEMPDATLATLKIQPSEPRDSAVYFCASAPPSTGHGGGYTFGSGTRLTVV.

The J gene is TRBJ1-1, the V gene TRBV28; no reliable D call. The germline gives CDR1 MDHEN, CDR2 SYDVKM. Between the trimmed V and J ends, which lost 2 bases and 5 bases, there was a span of 6 bases. The CDR3 sequence is 12 residues long. CDR3 residues: CASSLIGTEAFF. The CDR3 region has the DNA TGTGCCAGCAGTTTAATAGGGACTGAAGCTTTCTTT.

This clone appeared a few times. The chain joins TRBV5-1 to TRBJ1-1; 7 positions agree with TRBD1. Germline V gene sequence: CDR1 SGHRS, CDR2 YFSETQ. This CDR3 is 14 amino acids long. The J segment lost 11 bases and the V segment lost 3 bases, leaving 13 bases of the junction unmatched. CDR3 DNA: TGCGCCAGCAGCTCAGGGACAGCCCTACCAGGGGCTTTCTTT. Residues: CASSSGTALPGAFF.

This chain links TRBV28 with TRBJ1-5; 10 bases match TRBD1. Germline loops: CDR1 MDHEN, CDR2 SYDVKM. The CDR3 is 17 amino acids. The trim removed 0 bases at V and 6 bases at J, leaving 8 bases unmatched. The DNA of the CDR3 is TGTGCCAGCAGTTTATGGGGACAGGGGAGAGATAGTCAGCCCCAGCATTTT. Translation gives CASSLWGQGRDSQPQHF.

The chain has TRBV5-4 and TRBJ1-1; 7 bases map to TRBD1. The CDR3 has 16 residues. V trimming: 1 base; J trimming: 1 base; junction bases outside the gene matches: 7. Germline V gene data show CDR1 as SGHNT and CDR2 as YYREEE (reference sequence). The DNA for the CDR3 is TGTGCCAGCAGCTTGTACAGGGGTATGGGGAACACTGAAGCTTTCTTT. Protein product: CASSLYRGMGNTEAFF.

The chain carries TRBV19 and TRBJ2-5; 7 bases line up with TRBD1. CDR1 and CDR2 (germline): LNHDA, SQIVND (reference sequence). This CDR3 is 16 amino acids long. The ends lost 1 base at V and 2 bases at J; junction bases unmatched: 7. CDR3 nucleotide sequence: TGTGCCAGTAGTATAGGTTTCGGGACAGCGCAAGAGACCCAGTACTTC. Its translation: CASSIGFGTAQETQYF.

The V and J genes are TRBV27 and TRBJ2-3; D not resolved. V dropped 2 bases and J dropped 3 bases, with 12 bases sitting between them. This CDR3 comprises 15 residues. Germline-derived CDR1 and CDR2 are MNHEY and SMNVEV (reference sequence). The CDR3 loop is CASSLTSEGTDTQYF. The CDR3 DNA sequence: TGTGCCAGCAGTTTAACGTCAGAAGGTACAGATACGCAGTATTTT.

The genes are TRBV5-1 and TRBJ2-7; TRBD1 matches 7 bases. Unmatched junction bases numbered 5, after V lost 5 bases and J lost 6 bases. Germline V gene sequence: CDR1 SGHRS, CDR2 YFSETQ. The CDR3 sequence is 12 residues long. CDR3 DNA sequence: TGCGCCAGCAGACCCGACAGGGTCGAGCAGTACTTC. Its translation is CASRPDRVEQYF.

The V and J genes are TRBV27 and TRBJ2-7, with D possibly TRBD1 on 6 matching bases. Trimming shortened V by 4 bases and J by 2 bases, and 15 bases separated the two germline ends. This CDR3 has 15 amino acids. CDR1 MNHEY and CDR2 SMNVEV come from the germline V gene (reference sequence). This CDR3 reads CASSSTGTRTYEQYF. CDR3 coding DNA: TGTGCCAGCAGTTCTACCGGGACACGGACCTACGAGCAGTACTTC.

The rearrangement uses TRBV19 and TRBJ1-5; D gene ambiguous. Germline V gives CDR1 LNHDA, CDR2 SQIVND (reference sequence). V was clipped by 0 bases and J by 7 bases, with 10 bases between them. CDR3 length: 14 residues. CDR3 nucleotides: TGTGCCAGTAGTATAGATTGGACGGGGCAGCCCCAGCATTTT. It specifies CASSIDWTGQPQHF. Variable domain in full (rest from reference TRBV19 and TRBJ1-5): DGGITQSPKYLFRKEGQNVTLSCEQNLNHDAMYWYRQDPGQGLRLIYYSQIVNDFQKGDIAEGYSVSREKKESFPLTVTSAQKNPTAFYLCASSIDWTGQPQHFGDGTRLSIL.

The chain carries TRBV15 and TRBJ2-5, with 11 bases aligning to TRBD2. The junction had 3 bases not matched to a gene; V was cut back by 4 bases and J by 5 bases. The CDR3 extends over 14 amino acids. CDR1 is LNHNV, CDR2 YYDKDF, per germline (reference sequence). DNA of the CDR3: TGTGCCACCAGCATACTAGCGGGAGTGGAGACCCAGTACTTC. Translation: CATSILAGVETQYF.

This chain uses TRBV7-3 with TRBJ2-6; D is ambiguous. CDR3 size: 17 residues. The germline CDR1 and CDR2 sequences are SGHTA and FQGTGA. Between the trimmed V and J ends, which lost 1 base and 0 bases, there was a span of 10 bases. Written as DNA, the CDR3 is TGTGCCAGCAGCTTAAGGTTCCGGACCTCTGGGGCCAACGTCCTGACTTTC. It codes for CASSLRFRTSGANVLTF. Supplemented by reference TRBV7-3 and TRBJ2-6, the full variable domain reads GAGVSQTPSNKVTEKGKYVELRCDPISGHTALYWYRQSLGQGPEFLIYFQGTGAADDSGLPNDRFFAVRPEGSVSTLKIQRTERGDSAVYLCASSLRFRTSGANVLTFGAGSRLTVL.

The chain couples TRBV19 to TRBJ1-1, with D unresolved. Trimming left V 3 bases short and J 4 bases short, with 3 bases between. The CDR3 spans 11 residues. Per the germline V gene, CDR1 is LNHDA and CDR2 is SQIVND (reference sequence). The CDR3 spells CASSMATEAFF. The CDR3 nucleotides are TGTGCCAGTAGTATGGCCACTGAAGCTTTCTTT.

The chain combines TRBV5-4 with TRBJ2-3, with 14 bases lining up with TRBD2. The CDR3 totals 16 residues. Losses at the gene ends were 4 bases for V and 6 bases for J; bases not matched to a gene: 7. Germline loops: CDR1 SGHNT, CDR2 YYREEE (reference sequence). The CDR3 region has the DNA TGTGCCAGCAGCCCCGGACTAGCGGGAGGCCGGGATACGCAGTATTTT. Translating it yields CASSPGLAGGRDTQYF.

V and J are TRBV5-5 and TRBJ1-1, with D possibly matching TRBD1 (5 bases). CDR1 is SGHKS, CDR2 YYEKEE, per germline (reference sequence). The CDR3 is made up of 12 amino acids. V lost 6 bases, J lost 11 bases, and 17 bases lay in between. Here the CDR3 DNA reads TGTGCCAGCAACCTACCATGGGGCGAGGCTTTCTTT. Translation: CASNLPWGEAFF.

This chain joins TRBV30 and TRBJ1-5, with D unresolved. V lost 2 bases to trimming and J lost 0 bases, with 8 bases between them. The CDR3 has 14 amino acids. The germline V gene has CDR1 GTSNPN and CDR2 SVGIG (reference sequence). This CDR3 reads CAWSLSFSNQPQHF. The CDR3 DNA follows: TGTGCCTGGAGTCTAAGCTTTAGCAATCAGCCCCAGCATTTT.

The chain combines TRBV7-9 with TRBJ2-4; D unresolved. Germline assignment: CDR1 SEHNR and CDR2 FQNEAQ (reference sequence). Trimming took off 4 bases at V and 6 bases at J, with 10 bases between the two ends. CDR3 length equals 13 residues. The CDR3 region has the DNA TGTGCCAGCAGCTCTGAGGTCCTAAACATTCAGTACTTC. Translating gives CASSSEVLNIQYF.

This chain joins TRBV14 and TRBJ1-2, with TRBD1 as a possible D gene (6 bases). This CDR3 contains 16 residues. The V end was cut by 2 bases, the J end by 7 bases, with 20 bases between. In germline, CDR1 is SGHDN, CDR2 FVKESK. The CDR3 reads CASSQRVDPDRGGYTF. The CDR3 DNA reads TGTGCCAGCAGCCAAAGAGTTGACCCGGACAGAGGTGGCTACACCTTC.

The chain carries TRBV18 and TRBJ1-4, with D possibly TRBD1 on 5 matching bases. The V end lost 3 bases, the J end lost 10 bases, and 9 bases lay between the germline ends. Per the germline V gene, CDR1 is KGHSH and CDR2 is LQKENI. This CDR3 comprises 12 residues. This chain's CDR3 is CASSPGPGKLFF. The CDR3 DNA is TGTGCCAGCTCACCGGGACCGGGAAAACTGTTTTTT.

The CDR3 region is CASSLWPSGTDTQYF. In DNA form, the CDR3 reads TGTGCCAGCAGCTTATGGCCTAGCGGCACAGATACGCAGTATTTT. This chain uses TRBV7-2 with TRBJ2-3; D may be TRBD2 (6 bases). The CDR3 consists of 15 residues. Germline V gene lookup returns CDR1 SGHTA and CDR2 FQGNSA. Deletions cut 2 bases from V and 1 base from J, with 10 bases between. Full variable domain (remainder filled in from reference TRBV7-2 and TRBJ2-3): GAGVSQSPSNKVTEKGKDVELRCDPISGHTALYWYRQSLGQGLEFLIYFQGNSAPDKSGLPSDRFSAERTGGSVSTLTIQRTQQEDSAVYLCASSLWPSGTDTQYFGPGTRLTVL.

V usage is TRBV28 and J usage is TRBJ2-1; 10 nucleotides align to TRBD1. J was trimmed by 15 bases and V by 7 bases; bases with no gene match: 6. Germline V lookup: CDR1 MDHEN, CDR2 SYDVKM. There are 11 residues in the CDR3. In DNA, the CDR3 is TGTGCCAGCAATGACAGGGGGCGCGGGTTCTTC. Protein product: CASNDRGRGFF.

V and J are TRBV9 and TRBJ2-1, with D uncertain. From germline, CDR1 is SGDLS and CDR2 YYNGEE. This CDR3 region has 11 residues. The ends were cut back, 4 bases at V and 9 bases at J, with 8 bases in the middle. CDR3 sequence reads: CASSTPAEQFF. DNA of the CDR3: TGTGCCAGCAGCACCCCCGCTGAGCAGTTCTTC.

This rearrangement joins TRBV7-3 to TRBJ2-1, with D possibly being TRBD1 (6 bases). Trimming shortened V by 6 bases and J by 0 bases, and 15 bases separated the two germline ends. This CDR3 comprises 16 residues. Germline V gene data show CDR1 as SGHTA and CDR2 as FQGTGA. CDR3 residues: CASRPGASSSYNEQFF. In DNA, the CDR3 is TGTGCCAGCAGACCAGGGGCCTCAAGCTCCTACAATGAGCAGTTCTTC.

V is TRBV28 and J is TRBJ2-7; weak D call: TRBD2 (6 bases). This CDR3 is 15 amino acids long. From germline, CDR1 is MDHEN and CDR2 SYDVKM. V lost 8 bases, J lost 7 bases, and 24 bases lay in between. The CDR3 reads CASGTTGTHLGEQYF. The CDR3 region has the DNA TGTGCCAGCGGAACGACCGGGACTCACTTGGGGGAGCAGTACTTC.

The genes are TRBV5-1 and TRBJ2-3; D remains unclear. Germline V lookup: CDR1 SGHRS, CDR2 YFSETQ. The V end lost 6 bases, the J end lost 2 bases, and 19 bases lay between the germline ends. The CDR3 has 16 residues. CDR3 residues: CASKSGGQGYTDTQYF. CDR3 sequence (DNA): TGCGCCAGCAAGTCGGGTGGGCAAGGGTACACAGATACGCAGTATTTT.

This clone was recorded once. The germline gene is not matched at one end of the junction; a read error may be the cause. The V and J genes are TRBV5-4 and TRBJ1-3, with unresolved D. The CDR3 is made up of 15 amino acids. Germline-derived CDR1 and CDR2 are SGHNT and YYREEE (reference sequence). Here the CDR3 reads CASSFQSATGNTIYF. The CDR3 nucleotides are TGTGCCAGCAGCTTCCAGTCTGCGACTGGGAACACCATATATTTT.

This clone was counted a single time. The chain couples TRBV4-1 to TRBJ1-6; D is unresolved. There are 14 residues in the CDR3. V was trimmed by 4 bases and J by 13 bases, leaving 17 bases between them. Germline values: CDR1 MGHRA, CDR2 YSYEKL. The DNA of the CDR3 is TGCGCCAGCAGCCGGATTCCCCTGACCGATCCCCTCCACTTT. Translated: CASSRIPLTDPLHF.

As to this clone: In the same sample, other DNA sequences code for this CDR3. The chain combines TRBV5-1 with TRBJ1-5; D is perhaps TRBD1 (6 bases). Trimming removed 4 bases at V and 2 bases at J, with 10 bases between. This CDR3 region has 14 residues. Germline V gene data show CDR1 as SGHRS and CDR2 as YFSETQ. For the CDR3, the DNA is TGCGCCAGCAGCCCAGGGGCGGGCAATCAGCCCCAGCATTTT. Its translation is CASSPGAGNQPQHF.

The rearrangement uses TRBV9 and TRBJ2-3; D is ambiguous. CDR1 SGDLS and CDR2 YYNGEE come from the germline V gene. The V end was cut by 0 bases, the J end by 5 bases, with 10 bases between. This CDR3 contains 14 residues. CDR3 sequence (DNA): TGTGCCAGCAGCGTAGCAAGCTTGGGAGATACGCAGTATTTT. Amino acids: CASSVASLGDTQYF.

The chain carries TRBV5-1 and TRBJ2-7, with a tentative D call TRBD1 (6 bases). The CDR3 sequence is 15 residues long. CDR1 and CDR2 from the germline V gene are SGHRS and YFSETQ. The V gene lost 0 bases and the J gene lost 7 bases, with 17 bases spanning the gap. CDR3 bases: TGCGCCAGCAGCTTGGCCTTGGGGGCCGACTGGGAGCAGTACTTC. Translation: CASSLALGADWEQYF.

CDR3 DNA: TGTGCCAGCAGTTACTCCGACAGTCAGGGAGGCTACACCTTC. Translated, it gives CASSYSDSQGGYTF. The chain employs TRBV6-6 and TRBJ1-2, with a tentative D call TRBD1 (5 bases). Trimming took off 0 bases at V and 8 bases at J, with 13 bases between the two ends. Germline CDR1 reads MNHNY; CDR2 reads SVGAGI (reference sequence). This CDR3 is built from 14 residues.

This chain joins TRBV18 and TRBJ1-3; no clear D. The CDR3 runs to 15 residues. In germline, CDR1 is KGHSH, CDR2 LQKENI. The V end lost 2 bases, the J end lost 0 bases, and 8 bases lay between the germline ends. The chain's CDR3 is CASSPSDVSGNTIYF. The DNA of the CDR3 is TGTGCCAGCTCACCAAGTGATGTCTCTGGAAACACCATATATTTT.